One sample yielded the 9 T cell receptor beta chains listed below, sequenced in a study of T cells in localized non-small cell lung cancer. Sequencing was performed with immunoSEQ multiplex PCR; in TCRdb, only in-frame clones are kept and a portion is missing. The table has fewer than 8,000 clones, approximately 50% seen once. The material sequenced was lymph node tissue, taken before any cancer treatment. The receptors were sampled from a female donor at least 60 years old with stage I lung adenocarcinoma.

This clone has only a few counts. DNA for the CDR3: TGTGCCAGCAGTCGAGCCGGGACAGGGGTGTACAATGAGCAGTTCTTC. Translated: CASSRAGTGVYNEQFF. J is TRBJ2-1 and V is TRBV6-8; 10 bases agree with TRBD1. The germline V gene has CDR1 MNHGY and CDR2 SAAAGT. The CDR3 loop spans 16 amino acids. V dropped 5 bases and J dropped 4; count of bases not matched to a gene: 8.

The genes are TRBV10-2 and TRBJ2-2; D is uncertain. Trimming stripped 2 bases from V and 0 bases from J, with 10 bases between. The CDR3 is 16 residues long. CDR1 and CDR2 (germline): WSHSY, SAAADI. CDR3 in amino acids: CASSETRHPNTGELFF. As DNA, the CDR3 is TGCGCCAGCAGTGAGACCCGACACCCGAACACCGGGGAGCTGTTTTTT.

This clone was counted once. The chain uses TRBV30 and TRBJ2-1; 14 nucleotides agree with TRBD2. V dropped 0 bases and J dropped 7; count of bases not matched to a gene: 2. Germline V gene lookup returns CDR1 GTSNPN and CDR2 SVGIG (reference sequence). The CDR3 is made up of 15 amino acids. The CDR3 reads CAWSVGTSGSNEQFF. As DNA, the CDR3 is TGTGCCTGGAGTGTTGGGACTAGCGGGAGTAATGAGCAGTTCTTC. Filled out from reference TRBV30 and TRBJ2-1, the complete variable domain reads SQTIHQWPATLVQPVGSPLSLECTVEGTSNPNLYWYRQAAGRGLQLLFYSVGIGQISSEVPQNLSASRPQDRQFILSSKKLLLSDSGFYLCAWSVGTSGSNEQFFGPGTRLTVL.

This sequence joins TRBV30 and TRBJ2-7; D tentatively fits TRBD1 or TRBD2 (5 bases each). Deletions cut 0 bases from V and 3 bases from J, with 15 bases between. Germline V CDR1 and CDR2: GTSNPN, SVGIG (reference sequence). This CDR3 is 15 amino acids long. Written as DNA, the CDR3 is TGTGCCTGGAGTGTACTACACGGGGCTGGCTACGAGCAGTACTTC. Protein sequence: CAWSVLHGAGYEQYF.

The chain carries TRBV19 and TRBJ1-5; a weak D match, TRBD1 (5 bases). V lost 6 bases, J lost 0 bases, and 12 bases lay in between. This CDR3 contains 15 residues. CDR1 and CDR2 from the germline V gene are LNHDA and SQIVND (reference sequence). CDR3: CASRPPGYSNQPQHF. The DNA of the CDR3 is TGTGCCAGTAGGCCACCAGGGTATAGCAATCAGCCCCAGCATTTT.

This chain links TRBV15 with TRBJ2-1; 7 nucleotides match TRBD2. Germline values: CDR1 LNHNV, CDR2 YYDKDF (reference sequence). There are 15 residues in the CDR3. The V and J ends lost 3 bases and 7 bases, in that order; junction bases with no gene match: 9. CDR3 sequence: CATSREAGALNEQFF. The CDR3 coding sequence is TGTGCCACCAGCAGGGAGGCGGGAGCCTTAAATGAGCAGTTCTTC.

This chain uses TRBV11-3 with TRBJ1-1, with a weak D call TRBD1 (5 bases). Germline CDR1 SGHNT, CDR2 YENEEA. This CDR3 has 14 residues. V gave up 4 bases and J gave up 4 bases, with 13 bases separating them. The CDR3 DNA follows: TGTGCCAGCAGCTCGATGGGAGGGGTCACTGAAGCTTTCTTT. Protein: CASSSMGGVTEAFF.

This clone was counted between two and nine times. CDR3 bases: TGTGCCAGTAGACAGTCCGGGACCACCTACGAGCAGTACTTC. Its protein product is CASRQSGTTYEQYF. The chain has TRBV19 and TRBJ2-7; D might be TRBD1 or TRBD2, each matching 5 bases. CDR3 size: 14 residues. V was shortened by 6 bases and J by 2 bases, with 14 bases between the two germline ends. Per the germline V gene, CDR1 is LNHDA and CDR2 is SQIVND (reference sequence).

The chain joins TRBV12-5 to TRBJ2-5; D gene uncertain. Germline V gene data show CDR1 as LGHNT and CDR2 as FRNRAP. The V and J ends lost 6 bases and 5 bases respectively, with 10 bases between them. The CDR3 runs 12 residues. CDR3 nucleotide sequence: TGTGCTAGTGGGGTTCATGGGGAGACCCAGTACTTC. It is translated as CASGVHGETQYF.